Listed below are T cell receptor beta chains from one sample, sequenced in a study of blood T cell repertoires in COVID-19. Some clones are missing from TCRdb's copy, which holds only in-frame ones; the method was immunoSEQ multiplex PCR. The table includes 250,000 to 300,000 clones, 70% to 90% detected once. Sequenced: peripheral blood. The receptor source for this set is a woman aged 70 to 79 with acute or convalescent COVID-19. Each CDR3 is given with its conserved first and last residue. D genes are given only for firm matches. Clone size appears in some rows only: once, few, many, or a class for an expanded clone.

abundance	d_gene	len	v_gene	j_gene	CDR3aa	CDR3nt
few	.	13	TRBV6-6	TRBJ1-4	CATRTDSYEKLFF	TGTGCCACCCGGACAGACTCATATGAAAAACTGTTTTTT
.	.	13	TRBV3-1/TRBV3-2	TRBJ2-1	CASSRRGGNEQFF	TGTGCCAGCAGCCGGCGGGGAGGAAATGAGCAGTTCTTC
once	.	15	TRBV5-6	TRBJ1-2	CASSLLTRVPYGYTF	TGTGCCAGCAGCTTGCTAACCCGGGTACCCTATGGCTACACCTTC
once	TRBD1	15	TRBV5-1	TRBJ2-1	CASSLVGGRDNEQFF	TGCGCCAGCAGCTTGGTAGGGGGCCGAGACAATGAGCAGTTCTTC
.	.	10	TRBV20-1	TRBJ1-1	CSARTEKAFF	TGCAGTGCTAGAACCGAGAAAGCTTTCTTT
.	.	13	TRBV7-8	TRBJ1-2	CASSLLAGDGYTF	TGTGCCAGCAGCTTATTAGCGGGGGATGGCTACACCTTC
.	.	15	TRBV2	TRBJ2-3	CASSVPGVSTDTQYF	TGTGCCAGCAGTGTTCCAGGGGTTAGCACAGATACGCAGTATTTT
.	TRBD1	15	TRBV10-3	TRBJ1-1	CAIRDRGRDKTEAFF	TGTGCCATCAGAGACAGGGGGCGAGACAAAACTGAAGCTTTCTTT
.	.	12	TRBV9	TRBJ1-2	CASRQGVYGYTF	TGTGCCAGCAGACAGGGCGTCTATGGCTACACCTTC
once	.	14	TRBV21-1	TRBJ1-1	CASSKHAGETEAFF	TGTGCCAGCAGCAAACATGCAGGGGAGACTGAAGCTTTCTTT
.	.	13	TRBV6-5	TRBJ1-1	CASKIQLNTEAFF	TGTGCCAGCAAAATACAACTGAACACTGAAGCTTTCTTT
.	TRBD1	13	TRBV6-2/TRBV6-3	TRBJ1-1	CASSYSDRGKAFF	TGTGCCAGCAGTTATAGTGACAGGGGAAAAGCTTTCTTT
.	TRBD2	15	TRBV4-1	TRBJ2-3	CASSQGLAGADTQYF	TGCGCCAGCAGCCAAGGGTTAGCGGGGGCAGATACGCAGTATTTT
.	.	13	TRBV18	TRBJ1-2	CASSPDSEYGYTF	TGTGCCAGCTCCCCCGACAGTGAATATGGCTACACCTTC
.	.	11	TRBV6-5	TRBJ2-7	CASSWLHEQYF	TGTGCCAGCAGTTGGCTCCACGAGCAGTACTTC
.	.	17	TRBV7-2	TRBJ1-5	CASSLGGGQGQSQPQHF	TGTGCCAGCAGCTTAGGCGGGGGGCAGGGCCAAAGTCAGCCCCAGCATTTT
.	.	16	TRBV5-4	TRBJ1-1	CASSLSLRRSPGEAFF	TGTGCCAGCAGCCTCTCCTTGAGGCGTTCCCCCGGTGAAGCTTTCTTT
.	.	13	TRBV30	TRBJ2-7	CAWSKDTAYEQYF	TGTGCCTGGAGTAAGGACACTGCCTACGAGCAGTACTTC
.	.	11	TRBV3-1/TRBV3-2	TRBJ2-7	CASSHHYEQYF	TGTGCCAGCAGCCATCACTACGAGCAGTACTTC
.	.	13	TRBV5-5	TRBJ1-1	CASSSGFGTEAFF	TGTGCCAGCAGCTCAGGGTTTGGAACTGAAGCTTTCTTT
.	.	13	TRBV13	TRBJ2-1	CASSLSRRDEQFF	TGTGCCAGCAGCTTATCCCGTAGAGATGAGCAGTTCTTC
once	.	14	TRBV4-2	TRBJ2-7	CASSQERGSYEQYF	TGTGCCAGCAGCCAAGAAAGGGGTAGCTACGAGCAGTACTTC
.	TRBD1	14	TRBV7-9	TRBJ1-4	CASSLGQGGEKLFF	TGTGCCAGCAGCTTGGGACAGGGAGGGGAAAAACTGTTTTTT
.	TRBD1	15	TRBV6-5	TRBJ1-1	CASILSTGVNTEAFF	TGTGCCAGCATCTTATCGACAGGGGTGAACACTGAAGCTTTCTTT
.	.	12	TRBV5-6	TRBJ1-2	CASSRRGRGYTF	TGTGCCAGCAGCCGCAGGGGCCGCGGCTACACCTTC
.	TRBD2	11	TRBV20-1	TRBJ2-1	CSARSSGEQFF	TGCAGTGCTAGAAGTAGCGGGGAGCAGTTCTTC
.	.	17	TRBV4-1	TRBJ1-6	CASSHSEGQGLRPPLHF	TGCGCCAGCAGCCACTCGGAGGGGCAGGGTCTGAGGCCACCCCTCCACTTT
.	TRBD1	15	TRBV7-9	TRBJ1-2	CASSLRDRGRGGYTF	TGTGCCAGCAGCTTAAGAGACAGGGGGCGAGGTGGCTACACCTTC
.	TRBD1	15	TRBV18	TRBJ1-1	CASSPPGTGGAGAFF	TGTGCCAGCTCACCACCGGGGACAGGGGGCGCCGGAGCTTTCTTT
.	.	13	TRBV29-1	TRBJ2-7	CSVPGQGSYEQYF	TGCAGCGTGCCGGGGCAGGGGTCCTACGAGCAGTACTTC
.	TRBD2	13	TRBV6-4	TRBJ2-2	CASSGANTGELFF	TGTGCCAGTAGCGGGGCCAACACCGGGGAGCTGTTTTTT
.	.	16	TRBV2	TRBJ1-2	CASSEGRAGTHYGYTF	TGTGCCAGCAGTGAAGGCCGAGCCGGGACACATTATGGCTACACCTTC
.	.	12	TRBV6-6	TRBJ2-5	CASSYAGETQYF	TGTGCCAGCAGTTACGCGGGGGAGACCCAGTACTTC
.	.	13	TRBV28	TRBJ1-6	CASKFEVPSPLHF	TGTGCCAGCAAGTTTGAGGTCCCATCACCCCTCCACTTT
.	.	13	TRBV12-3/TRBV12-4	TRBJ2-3	CASSLGASLLRYF	TGTGCCAGCAGTTTAGGAGCGTCCTTGCTTCGGTATTTT
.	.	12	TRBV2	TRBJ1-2	CASSLQDYGYTF	TGTGCCAGCAGTCTGCAGGACTATGGCTACACCTTC
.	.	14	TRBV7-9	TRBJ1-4	CASSLAGGNEKLFF	TGTGCCAGCAGCTTAGCAGGGGGAAATGAAAAACTGTTTTTT
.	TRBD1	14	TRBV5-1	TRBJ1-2	CASSLGDRNYGYTF	TGCGCCAGCAGCTTGGGGGACAGGAACTATGGCTACACCTTC
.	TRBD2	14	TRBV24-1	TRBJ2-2	CATSDPSGGEELFF	TGTGCCACCAGTGACCCTTCCGGGGGGGAGGAGCTGTTTTTT
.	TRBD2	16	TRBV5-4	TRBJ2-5	CASSATSGGSGRTQYF	TGTGCCAGCAGCGCCACTAGCGGGGGGAGCGGCAGGACCCAGTACTTC
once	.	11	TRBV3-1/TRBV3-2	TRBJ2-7	CASQGSYEQYF	TGTGCCAGCCAGGGGTCCTACGAGCAGTACTTC
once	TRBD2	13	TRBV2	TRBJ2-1	CASLGLAYNEQFF	TGTGCCAGCTTAGGACTAGCATACAATGAGCAGTTCTTC